A selection of T cell receptor beta chains follows, all from one sample in a study of tumor-infiltrating lymphocytes in primary liver carcinoma. MiXCR, run by TCRdb on the multiplex PCR reads, gives a single entry per CDR3 protein. The sample holds about 130,000 distinct CDR3 sequences, roughly three fifths seen once. Specimen: liver tumor tissue from sampling region 3. The source is a woman aged 55-70 years with primary liver carcinoma and hepatitis B virus infection. CDR3s include the opening cysteine and the closing phenylalanine or tryptophan. The D gene is left open where the match is weak. Only some rows state a clone size, as once, few, many or a class for expanded clones.

size: NA; V: TRBV11-2; J: TRBJ1-1; D: NA; DNA: TGCGCCAGCAGCTTTAGTAAGCACAGGACCTCGGGGGCTTTCTTT; CDR3: CASSFSKHRTSGAFF
size: NA; V: TRBV29-1; J: TRBJ2-3; D: NA; DNA: TGCAGCGTTGAGAAGGCGGGTACGGATACGCAGTATTTT; CDR3: CSVEKAGTDTQYF
size: NA; V: TRBV28; J: TRBJ2-1; D: TRBD2; DNA: TGTGCCAGTCTTCAGACTAGCGGGAGGGGGTACTCCTACAATGAGCAGTTCTTC; CDR3: CASLQTSGRGYSYNEQFF
size: NA; V: TRBV7-8; J: TRBJ1-5; D: NA; DNA: TGTGCCAGCAGCCTATCGGGACAAGTTGGCCAGCCCCAGCAGTTT; CDR3: CASSLSGQVGQPQQF
size: NA; V: TRBV12-3/TRBV12-4; J: TRBJ2-1; D: NA; DNA: TGTGCCAGCAGTTTGAATTCCTATGAGCAGTTCTTC; CDR3: CASSLNSYEQFF
size: few; V: TRBV20-1; J: TRBJ2-7; D: TRBD1; DNA: TGCAGTGCTAGCGGACAGGGGGCCGACTACGAGCAGTACTTC; CDR3: CSASGQGADYEQYF
size: once; V: TRBV29-1; J: TRBJ2-3; D: NA; DNA: TGCAGCGTCGAGACCGGGGCAGATGCGCAGTATTTT; CDR3: CSVETGADAQYF
size: many; V: TRBV4-1; J: TRBJ2-1; D: TRBD2; DNA: TGCGCCAGCAGCCCGGGACTAGCCTACAATGAGCAGTTCTTC; CDR3: CASSPGLAYNEQFF
size: NA; V: TRBV6-1; J: TRBJ1-2; D: TRBD1; DNA: TGCGCCAGCAGTGATCGCCGACAGGGAACCCGATATAGCTACACCTTC; CDR3: CASSDRRQGTRYSYTF
size: many; V: TRBV6-1; J: TRBJ2-1; D: TRBD1; DNA: TGTGCCAGCGGGGGACAGGGGGAGTACAATGAGCAGTTCTTC; CDR3: CASGGQGEYNEQFF
size: NA; V: TRBV11-2; J: TRBJ2-3; D: NA; DNA: TGTGCCGGCAGCTTAACGGGGATCACAGATACACAGTATTTT; CDR3: CAGSLTGITDTQYF
size: NA; V: TRBV6-1; J: TRBJ1-6; D: NA; DNA: TGTGCCAGCAATAAAATGGGACTGAATTCACCCCTCCACTTT; CDR3: CASNKMGLNSPLHF
size: NA; V: TRBV6-1; J: TRBJ2-7; D: TRBD2; DNA: TGTGCCAGCAGTGAATCTAGCGGGAGCTTCTACGAGCAGTACTTT; CDR3: CASSESSGSFYEQYF
size: large; V: TRBV11-2; J: TRBJ2-3; D: NA; DNA: TGTGCCAGCAGCTTAGTTGGGAGCACAGATACGCAGTATTTT; CDR3: CASSLVGSTDTQYF
size: NA; V: TRBV11-2; J: TRBJ2-1; D: NA; DNA: TGTGCCAGCAGCTTAGCGGCAGGAGGCGTCTACAATGAGCAGCTCTTC; CDR3: CASSLAAGGVYNEQLF
size: NA; V: TRBV11-2; J: TRBJ2-1; D: NA; DNA: TGTGCCAGCAGCCGGTGGAGTTGCGGGTTAGGAAATGAGCAGTTCTTC; CDR3: CASSRWSCGLGNEQFF
size: NA; V: TRBV7-8; J: TRBJ2-2; D: NA; DNA: NA; CDR3: CASSFGGGSTGELFF
size: few; V: TRBV5-1; J: TRBJ1-5; D: NA; DNA: TGCGTCAGCAGCTTACAGGGAGGGGGTCAGCCCCAGCATTTT; CDR3: CVSSLQGGGQPQHF
size: NA; V: TRBV12-3/TRBV12-4; J: TRBJ2-2; D: NA; DNA: TGTGCCAGCAGCCACAGCACCGGGGGGCTGCTTTTT; CDR3: CASSHSTGGLLF
size: NA; V: TRBV28; J: TRBJ2-4; D: NA; DNA: TGTGCCAGCATCCTTGTCCAGAGAGCATTGAGTAAATACATTCAGTACTTC; CDR3: CASILVQRALSKYIQYF
size: NA; V: TRBV5-1; J: TRBJ2-5; D: NA; DNA: TGCGCCAGCAGCACGGACATGGCCCTCAAGTACTTC; CDR3: CASSTDMALKYF
size: NA; V: TRBV6-5; J: TRBJ2-3; D: TRBD2; DNA: TGTGCCAGCAGGTTGACTAGCGGGAATTATTTGAGCACAGATACACAGTATTTT; CDR3: CASRLTSGNYLSTDTQYF
size: many; V: TRBV28; J: TRBJ2-4; D: NA; DNA: TGTGCCAGCAGAGACCCCCCGGGACAAACAAGCCTAGCCAAAAACATTCAGTACTTC; CDR3: CASRDPPGQTSLAKNIQYF
size: many; V: TRBV5-6; J: TRBJ2-2; D: NA; DNA: TGTGCCAGCAGCTTCATGCTAGAGGACACCGGGGAGCTGTTTTTT; CDR3: CASSFMLEDTGELFF
size: NA; V: TRBV11-2; J: TRBJ2-1; D: NA; DNA: TGTACCGGCAGCCCCGGCGGCGCGGGCCGGTACAATGAGCAGTTCTTC; CDR3: CTGSPGGAGRYNEQFF
size: NA; V: TRBV30; J: TRBJ2-3; D: NA; DNA: TGTACCTCCCCGTCGGGCGCAGTTACGCAGTATTTT; CDR3: CTSPSGAVTQYF
size: NA; V: TRBV12-3/TRBV12-4; J: TRBJ2-6; D: NA; DNA: TGTGCCAGCAGTTTATCCCTGAAGTCTGGGGCCAACGTCCTGACTTTC; CDR3: CASSLSLKSGANVLTF
size: many; V: TRBV11-1; J: TRBJ1-1; D: NA; DNA: TGTGCCAGCAGCTTGCGGAGGGGGAACACTGAAGCTTTCTTT; CDR3: CASSLRRGNTEAFF
size: many; V: TRBV5-1; J: TRBJ2-1; D: TRBD2; DNA: TGCGCCAGCAGCTTGGGGGGGACTAGCGGGTCCCGAGAGCAGTTCTTC; CDR3: CASSLGGTSGSREQFF
size: medium-sized; V: TRBV11-2; J: TRBJ2-5; D: NA; DNA: TGTGCCAGCAGCTTGGGGCTGGGATCGCAAGAGACCCAGTACTTC; CDR3: CASSLGLGSQETQYF